The 17 T cell receptor beta chains given below trace back to one sample, sequenced in a study of spatial heterogeneity in lung cancer. Specified time point: sample taken at primary tumor resection. Whole-study results and caveats: Tracking of tumor mutation counts was seen in expanded intratumoral alpha and beta TCR counts.

Which antigens these TCRs recognize remains unknown. TCRdb called the 5' RACE reads again in MiXCR, with one record for every CDR3 protein. The sample yields more than 9,000 distinct CDR3 sequences, roughly 8.4% seen once. This material consisted of lung tumor tissue, taken at surgery. The receptors originated from a male donor with early-stage non-small cell lung cancer.

The chain joins TRBV15 to TRBJ1-4; possible D gene TRBD1, 5 bases. The CDR3 is 17 amino acids. Germline CDR1 LNHNV, CDR2 YYDKDF (reference sequence). With 3 bases removed from V and 0 bases from J, the gap between germline ends came to 14 bases. CDR3 loop: CATSRIGAAATNEKLFF. The CDR3 nucleotides read TGTGCCACCAGCAGGATCGGGGCGGCAGCAACTAATGAAAAACTGTTTTTT.

By share, this clonotype counts as medium-sized. This sequence joins TRBV10-2 and TRBJ2-7, with 7 positions matching TRBD1. This CDR3 contains 14 residues. The trim removed 6 bases at V and 0 bases at J, leaving 5 bases unmatched. The germline V gene has CDR1 WSHSY and CDR2 SAAADI. The CDR3 coding sequence is TGCGCCAGCAGAACCTCAGGGGGCTCCTACGAGCAGTACTTC. It specifies CASRTSGGSYEQYF.

This chain joins TRBV13 and TRBJ2-3; the D gene is possibly TRBD2 (5 bases). Per the germline V gene, CDR1 is PRHDT and CDR2 is FYEKMQ (reference sequence). The V gene lost 5 bases and the J gene lost 0 bases, with 12 bases spanning the gap. This CDR3 comprises 15 residues. CDR3 in DNA: TGTGCCAGCAGCCCCCTGAGCGGTAGCACAGATACGCAGTATTTT. The encoded protein is CASSPLSGSTDTQYF.

This clonotype is labeled medium-sized (0.01 to 0.1%). The genes are TRBV4-1 and TRBJ2-7; 10 nucleotides line up with TRBD1. J was trimmed by 4 bases and V by 0 bases; bases with no gene match: 6. There are 16 residues in the CDR3. Per germline, CDR1 MGHRA and CDR2 YSYEKL. The DNA for the CDR3 is TGCGCCAGCAGCCAAGAGTCGGGACAGGGGCATTACGAGCAGTACTTC. Its protein is CASSQESGQGHYEQYF.

Sample share makes this clonotype medium-sized. This chain connects TRBV7-9 to TRBJ2-3, with D perhaps TRBD1 or TRBD2 (5 bases each). The CDR3 loop spans 17 amino acids. Trimming shortened V by 5 bases and J by 6 bases, and 24 bases separated the two germline ends. In germline, CDR1 is SEHNR, CDR2 FQNEAQ (reference sequence). The CDR3 loop is CASSLRGEGAVPDTQYF. In nucleotides, the CDR3 is TGTGCCAGCAGCCTCCGGGGCGAAGGGGCTGTTCCGGATACGCAGTATTTT.

The table lists this clonotype with a few counts. This rearrangement joins TRBV18 to TRBJ2-3, with 9 nucleotides matching TRBD2. The CDR3 length is 16 residues. The V gene's germline CDR1 is KGHSH and CDR2 LQKENI. J gave up 3 bases and V 5 bases, and 9 bases lay outside the gene matches. CDR3 loop: CASSTLAGALTDTQYF. In nucleotides, the CDR3 is TGTGCCAGCTCAACCTTAGCGGGGGCCCTAACAGATACGCAGTATTTT.

This clonotype was detected a few times. This rearrangement joins TRBV5-1 to TRBJ2-5; TRBD1 might be the D (6 bases). Germline V CDR1 and CDR2: SGHRS, YFSETQ. The V and J ends lost 1 base and 1 base respectively, with 8 bases between them. The CDR3 has 14 residues. The DNA for the CDR3 is TGCGCCAGCAGCTTGCAGGGGACCCAAGAGACCCAGTACTTC. Its protein is CASSLQGTQETQYF.

The chain combines TRBV28 with TRBJ2-3; D is perhaps TRBD1 (6 bases). CDR3 length equals 15 residues. Germline assignment: CDR1 MDHEN and CDR2 SYDVKM. V shed 2 bases and J shed 4 bases, with 13 bases lying between them. CDR3 region: CASSLRQGWADTQYF. CDR3 nucleotides: TGTGCCAGCAGTTTACGGCAGGGGTGGGCAGATACGCAGTATTTT.

This clonotype was observed at least ten times. This rearrangement joins TRBV13 to TRBJ1-1; D remains ambiguous. This CDR3 has 13 amino acids. The germline V gene encodes CDR1 PRHDT and CDR2 FYEKMQ (reference sequence). With 0 bases removed from V and 4 bases from J, the gap between germline ends came to 6 bases. The CDR3 loop is CASSLGPFTEAFF. CDR3 DNA sequence: TGTGCCAGCAGCTTAGGACCGTTCACTGAAGCTTTCTTT.

This clonotype was seen more than once but under ten times. This chain joins TRBV6-2 or TRBV6-3 and TRBJ2-5; 7 bases are a match to TRBD2. Germline trimming cut 2 bases from V and 1 base from J; bases unmatched to any gene: 7. In germline, CDR1 is MNHEY, CDR2 SVGEGT. The CDR3 has 16 amino acids. The chain's CDR3 is CASSYRPAGVQETQYF. The CDR3 DNA sequence: TGTGCCAGCAGTTACCGTCCCGCGGGAGTCCAAGAGACCCAGTACTTC.

This clonotype was detected ten times or more. Germline and junction disagree at one end, which may indicate a read error. This chain links TRBV7-7 with TRBJ1-1; D is ambiguous. Germline V gene sequence: CDR1 SSHAT, CDR2 FNYEAQ (reference sequence). The CDR3 runs to 13 residues. CDR3 region: CASSLAENTEAFF. The CDR3 region has the DNA TGTGCTAGCAGCTTAGCGGAAAACACTGAAGCTTTCTTT. The full variable domain, rest sourced from reference TRBV7-7 and TRBJ1-1, is GAGVSQSPRYKVTKRGQDVTLRCDPISSHATLYWYQQALGQGPEFLTYFNYEAQPDKSGLPSDRFSAERPEGSISTLTIQRTEQRDSAMYRCASSLAENTEAFFGQGTRLTVV.

This clonotype was counted many times. The genes are TRBV2 and TRBJ1-5; D is perhaps TRBD1 (6 bases). Trimming pared 2 bases from V and 4 bases from J, leaving 6 bases between. Germline CDR1 reads SNHLY; CDR2 reads FYNNEI. The CDR3 has 13 residues. Written as DNA, the CDR3 is TGTGCCAGCAGTGAAAGGGGGAATCAGCCCCAGCATTTT. Translation: CASSERGNQPQHF.

This clonotype is judged medium-sized. The chain is built from TRBV28 and TRBJ2-3; TRBD1 is a possible D gene (6 bases). The CDR3 runs 12 residues. Germline CDR1 is MDHEN and CDR2 is SYDVKM. Trimming took 5 bases from V and 11 from J, leaving 14 bases between them. The CDR3 protein is CASSPPRGGQYF. CDR3 bases: TGTGCCAGCAGTCCCCCCAGGGGTGGGCAGTATTTT.

By sample fraction, this clonotype is medium-sized. CDR3 nucleotides: TGTGCCAGCTCGACCGACTCCTACGAGCAGTACTTC. Translating gives CASSTDSYEQYF. The chain uses TRBV7-9 and TRBJ2-7; D is ambiguous. The CDR3 spans 12 residues. V lost 8 bases to trimming and J lost 0 bases, with 8 bases between them. Germline V gives CDR1 SEHNR, CDR2 FQNEAQ (reference sequence).

This clonotype was seen many times. The genes are TRBV7-8 and TRBJ2-3; D is uncertain. The CDR3 contains 13 residues. The V end was cut by 6 bases, the J end by 3 bases, with 10 bases between. The V gene's germline CDR1 is SGHVS and CDR2 FQNEAQ. This CDR3 reads CASSHSQTDTQYF. The CDR3 nucleotides are TGTGCCAGCAGTCACTCCCAGACAGATACGCAGTATTTT.

This clonotype has just a few counts. The chain carries TRBV14 and TRBJ2-7, with 11 nucleotides matching TRBD2. After removal of 5 bases from V and 2 bases from J, the junction contained 5 bases not matched to a gene. The CDR3 extends over 15 amino acids. The germline CDR1 and CDR2 sequences are SGHDN and FVKESK. The CDR3 spells CASSFGTSGTYEQYF. In nucleotides, the CDR3 is TGTGCCAGCAGCTTCGGGACTAGCGGAACCTACGAGCAGTACTTC.

By sample fraction, this clonotype is medium-sized. This sequence joins TRBV9 and TRBJ1-6; unclear D gene. Germline assignment: CDR1 SGDLS and CDR2 YYNGEE. The CDR3 extends over 13 amino acids. V was cut by 0 bases and J by 10 bases, with 8 bases left in between. CDR3 sequence: CASSVDDESPLHF. Written as DNA, the CDR3 is TGTGCCAGCAGCGTAGATGACGAATCACCCCTCCACTTT.